This TCR beta chain was documented in a study of OX40 agonist ivuxolimab in advanced cancers. Study as a whole: A diagnosis of hepatocellular carcinoma, melanoma, renal cell or head and neck cancer was present in dose-escalation patients.

Study-level results: Several nonresponders also turned out to have low normalized T-cell clonal expansion.

Per the germline V gene, CDR1 is MDHEN and CDR2 is SYDVKM. The CDR3 runs 15 residues. Between the trimmed V and J ends, which lost 5 bases and 11 bases, there was a span of 21 bases. The protocol was immunoSEQ multiplex PCR, while the TCRdb copy is restricted to in-frame clones and leaves out a portion. The data hold over 55,000 clones, with more than 70% observed a single time. For this clone: The antigen is unknown.

The chain employs TRBV28 and TRBJ1-4; a possible D gene is TRBD1 (6 bases). Sample: CD4+ or CD8+ T cells sorted from blood, taken in a trial of the OX40 agonist ivuxolimab. The TCR originated in an adult with an advanced solid tumor such as melanoma, head and neck, liver or kidney cancer. Here the CDR3 reads CASSRRWGGQVKLFF. The DNA for the CDR3 is TGTGCCAGCAGTCGTCGTTGGGGGGGACAAGTCAAACTGTTTTTT.